The 23 T cell receptor beta chains below were found in one sample sequenced in a study of cytomegalovirus exposure and HLA in healthy donors. Amplification used 60 Vbeta primers and 13 Jbeta primers. Profiling relied on immunoSEQ multiplex PCR, and the TCRdb table lists in-frame clones only, not all of them. The table lists 62,000 or so clones, 65% to 90% of them singletons. The sequenced material came from PBMCs. Source of these receptors: a man younger than 40 in good health and CMV-seronegative.

This rearrangement joins TRBV7-6 to TRBJ1-1; no clear D gene. Germline V CDR1 and CDR2: SGHVS, FNYEAQ. V gave up 3 bases and J gave up 4 bases, with 9 bases separating them. CDR3 length equals 13 residues. CDR3 coding DNA: TGTGCCAGCAGCTTTCGGGCGGGCACTGAAGCTTTCTTT. Its protein product is CASSFRAGTEAFF.

This rearrangement joins TRBV7-2 to TRBJ2-3; D remains unclear. V was clipped by 1 base and J by 6 bases, with 14 bases between them. The CDR3 length is 15 residues. Germline V gene lookup returns CDR1 SGHTA and CDR2 FQGNSA. CDR3 loop: CASSLVVSSDDTQYF. In nucleotides, the CDR3 is TGTGCCAGCAGCTTAGTTGTTAGCTCCGATGATACGCAGTATTTT.

This chain connects TRBV5-6 to TRBJ2-3, with a possible D match to TRBD1 (5 bases). The CDR3 runs to 15 residues. Germline CDR1 reads SGHDT; CDR2 reads YYEEEE. Trimming pared 3 bases from V and 1 base from J, leaving 12 bases between. The CDR3, as DNA: TGTGCCAGCAGCTCAGGGATCTCCGGCACAGATACGCAGTATTTT. Translation: CASSSGISGTDTQYF.

Regarding this clone: Additional DNA sequences in this sample encode the identical CDR3. V and J are TRBV7-9 and TRBJ1-2, with D maybe TRBD1 (5 bases). The CDR3 spans 13 residues. Germline loops: CDR1 SEHNR, CDR2 FQNEAQ (reference sequence). V lost 4 bases to trimming and J lost 6 bases, with 12 bases between them. The CDR3 DNA is TGTGCCAGCAGCTACGACAGTGACGATGGCTACACCTTC. It yields the protein CASSYDSDDGYTF.

The rearrangement links TRBV30 to TRBJ2-2, with 8 bases that match TRBD2. The CDR3 covers 16 residues. V was pared by 4 bases and J by 1 base, with 8 bases of the junction left unmatched. From germline, CDR1 is GTSNPN and CDR2 SVGIG (reference sequence). The CDR3 region has the DNA TGTGCCTGGACCCCGGGGGGGGTCCTGAACACCGGGGAGCTGTTTTTT. Translation: CAWTPGGVLNTGELFF.

This clone showed up just once. The rearrangement joins TRBV7-9 to TRBJ2-3, with a tentative D call TRBD2 (6 bases). The CDR3 runs to 15 residues. V lost 3 bases, J lost 1 base, and 11 bases lay in between. Germline CDR1 reads SEHNR; CDR2 reads FQNEAQ (reference sequence). CDR3 DNA sequence: TGTGCCAGCAGCTTCATAGGCGGGGGCACAGATACGCAGTATTTT. The encoded protein is CASSFIGGGTDTQYF.

This rearrangement joins TRBV7-8 to TRBJ2-1; tentatively, D is TRBD1 (6 bases). Germline V gene lookup returns CDR1 SGHVS and CDR2 FQNEAQ. Trimming pared 3 bases from V and 10 bases from J, leaving 10 bases between. The CDR3 extends over 12 amino acids. As DNA, the CDR3 is TGTGCCAGCAGCTTCGTCCAGGGGGAGCAGTTCTTC. Translation: CASSFVQGEQFF.

This clone appeared a few times. The V call is TRBV2, the J call TRBJ1-1, with D unresolved. Looked up from germline, CDR1 is SNHLY and CDR2 is FYNNEI. V lost 4 bases and J lost 3, with 9 bases in between. The CDR3 contains 13 residues. CDR3 in amino acids: CASSVEMDTEAFF. The CDR3 DNA follows: TGTGCCAGCAGTGTCGAGATGGACACTGAAGCTTTCTTT.

V and J are TRBV27 and TRBJ1-2; no definite D call. Germline loops: CDR1 MNHEY, CDR2 SMNVEV (reference sequence). The CDR3 length is 13 residues. Deletions cut 0 bases from V and 6 bases from J, with 8 bases between. The CDR3 DNA is TGTGCCAGCAGTTTATCGAGCCGCCATGGCTACACCTTC. Protein product: CASSLSSRHGYTF.

The chain's CDR3 is CASSLALPSQGEQFF. The CDR3 DNA reads TGCGCCAGCAGCTTGGCCTTACCTTCCCAGGGTGAGCAGTTCTTC. V is TRBV5-1 and J is TRBJ2-1; a weak D match, TRBD1 (5 bases). Germline loops: CDR1 SGHRS, CDR2 YFSETQ. V shed 0 bases and J shed 9 bases, with 16 bases lying between them. The CDR3 covers 15 residues. The variable domain in full, with the rest retrieved from reference TRBV5-1 and TRBJ2-1, is KAGVTQTPRYLIKTRGQQVTLSCSPISGHRSVSWYQQTPGQGLQFLFEYFSETQRNKGNFPGRFSGRQFSNSRSEMNVSTLELGDSALYLCASSLALPSQGEQFFGPGTRLTVL.

The gene calls are TRBV4-3 and TRBJ2-2; TRBD1 matches 7 bases. V trimming: 2 bases; J trimming: 3 bases; junction bases outside the gene matches: 3. CDR1 LGHNA and CDR2 YSLEER come from the germline V gene. There are 15 residues in the CDR3. Here the CDR3 DNA reads TGCGCCAGCAGCCAACGGCAGGGGGACACCGGGGAGCTGTTTTTT. Encoded protein: CASSQRQGDTGELFF.

Comments on this clone: The junction and the germline gene differ at one end; a read error may be behind it. The V call is TRBV20-1, the J call TRBJ2-1; 9 nucleotides align to TRBD2. Germline CDR1 DFQATT, CDR2 SNEGSKA (reference sequence). The CDR3 has 11 amino acids. In DNA form, the CDR3 reads TGCAGTGCTAACCTAGCGGGAAGGGTGATCTTC. It translates to CSANLAGRVIF.

This clone was recorded once. This chain joins TRBV5-6 and TRBJ2-5; weak D call: TRBD1 (6 bases). The V and J ends lost 4 bases and 2 bases respectively, with 18 bases between them. Germline CDR1 SGHDT, CDR2 YYEEEE. The CDR3 length is 16 residues. CDR3 residues: CASSPVGAGEQETQYF. In DNA, the CDR3 is TGTGCCAGCAGCCCGGTCGGGGCAGGGGAACAAGAGACCCAGTACTTC. Variable domain in full (rest from reference TRBV5-6 and TRBJ2-5): DAGVTQSPTHLIKTRGQQVTLRCSPKSGHDTVSWYQQALGQGPQFIFQYYEEEERQRGNFPDRFSGHQFPNYSSELNVNALLLGDSALYLCASSPVGAGEQETQYFGPGTRLLVL.

This clone was picked up a small number of times. The chain employs TRBV2 and TRBJ1-1; tentatively, D is TRBD1 (6 bases). From germline, CDR1 is SNHLY and CDR2 FYNNEI. This CDR3 comprises 15 residues. Trimming took off 6 bases at V and 5 bases at J, with 19 bases between the two ends. The CDR3 DNA sequence: TGTGCCAGCAGGGCGGGGGGGCGGTTGCAGACTGAAGCTTTCTTT. Amino acid sequence: CASRAGGRLQTEAFF. Supplemented by reference TRBV2 and TRBJ1-1, the full variable domain reads EPEVTQTPSHQVTQMGQEVILRCVPISNHLYFYWYRQILGQKVEFLVSFYNNEISEKSEIFDDQFSVERPDGSNFTLKIRSTKLEDSAMYFCASRAGGRLQTEAFFGQGTRLTVV.

The chain is built from TRBV7-2 and TRBJ2-5; TRBD2 agrees at 9 bases. Trimming at V came to 6 bases and at J to 5 bases, leaving 10 bases not matched to a gene. Looked up from germline, CDR1 is SGHTA and CDR2 is FQGNSA. The CDR3 is 15 residues long. The CDR3 sequence: CASSLSGRRQETQYF. In DNA form, the CDR3 reads TGTGCCAGCAGTCTTAGCGGGAGACGACAGGAGACCCAGTACTTC.

The rearrangement uses TRBV6-1 and TRBJ1-2; D is possibly TRBD1 (6 bases). The V end lost 5 bases, the J end lost 3 bases, and 13 bases lay between the germline ends. This CDR3 has 14 amino acids. Per germline, CDR1 MNHNS and CDR2 SASEGT. Written as DNA, the CDR3 is TGTGCCAGCAGTACCCTCCGGACAGACTATGGCTACACCTTC. It yields the protein CASSTLRTDYGYTF.

The V call is TRBV27, the J call TRBJ1-4; tentatively, D is TRBD1 (5 bases). The CDR3 sequence is 11 residues long. Germline CDR1 and CDR2: MNHEY and SMNVEV (reference sequence). V was shortened by 11 bases and J by 8 bases, with 12 bases between the two germline ends. The CDR3 coding sequence is TGTGCCTGCTCCGGGGGAGAAAAACTGTTTTTT. This gives the protein CACSGGEKLFF.

There are a few counts of this clone. The J gene is TRBJ2-6, the V gene TRBV2, with a tentative D call TRBD2 (6 bases). The CDR3 covers 15 residues. V gave up 4 bases and J gave up 7 bases, with 14 bases separating them. Germline loops: CDR1 SNHLY, CDR2 FYNNEI. The CDR3 DNA is TGTGCCAGCAGTGTCTCTCGGGAGAAAGCCAACGTCCTGACTTTC. This codes for CASSVSREKANVLTF.

V and J are TRBV27 and TRBJ2-1; TRBD2 aligns across 8 bases. After removal of 8 bases from V and 9 bases from J, the junction contained 18 bases not matched to a gene. This CDR3 comprises 16 residues. Germline V gene lookup returns CDR1 MNHEY and CDR2 SMNVEV (reference sequence). CDR3 sequence reads: CASRKLGASGLSEQFF. CDR3 sequence (DNA): TGTGCCAGCCGGAAACTTGGAGCTAGCGGGCTCAGTGAGCAGTTCTTC.

This chain joins TRBV5-4 and TRBJ1-2; no firm D call. V shed 2 bases and J shed 1 base, with 3 bases lying between them. Germline CDR1 reads SGHNT; CDR2 reads YYREEE (reference sequence). CDR3 length equals 12 residues. The CDR3 sequence: CASSFHNYGYTF. The CDR3 DNA follows: TGTGCCAGCAGCTTCCATAACTATGGCTACACCTTC.

CDR3 in DNA: TGTGCCAGCAGCGTAGACGAAGCGGGAGGCACCTACGAGCAGTACTTC. Its translation is CASSVDEAGGTYEQYF. This chain connects TRBV9 to TRBJ2-7; 9 positions agree with TRBD2. The CDR3 is made up of 16 amino acids. Trimming cost V 0 bases and J 2 bases; bases outside gene matches: 6. Germline CDR1 and CDR2: SGDLS and YYNGEE. The variable domain in full, completed from reference TRBV9 and TRBJ2-7, reads DSGVTQTPKHLITATGQRVTLRCSPRSGDLSVYWYQQSLDQGLQFLIQYYNGEERAKGNILERFSAQQFPDLHSELNLSSLELGDSALYFCASSVDEAGGTYEQYFGPGTRLTVT.

V and J are TRBV29-1 and TRBJ2-3; 8 bases agree with TRBD1. Trimming removed 3 bases from V and 3 bases from J; junction bases left unmatched: 11. Germline values: CDR1 SQVTM, CDR2 ANQGSEA. The CDR3 covers 16 residues. The DNA for the CDR3 is TGCAGCGTTGAGGGCCAAACAGGGGGGTTTACAGATACGCAGTATTTT. This gives the protein CSVEGQTGGFTDTQYF.

This clone was found a few times. The V call is TRBV10-3, the J call TRBJ2-3; 13 bases are a match to TRBD2. Germline V gives CDR1 ENHRY, CDR2 SYGVKD. The CDR3 consists of 17 residues. J was trimmed by 1 base and V by 3 bases; bases with no gene match: 4. CDR3 protein: CAISDRGTSGGTDTQYF. CDR3 DNA: TGTGCCATCAGTGACCGGGGGACTAGCGGGGGCACAGATACGCAGTATTTT.